This T cell receptor beta chain stems from a study of cytomegalovirus exposure and HLA in healthy donors. Among the roughly 120 subjects of the validation cohort, separate from the roughly 600-subject first cohort, were the donors. Clones were sequenced by immunoSEQ multiplex PCR, and TCRdb holds only the in-frame ones, with some missing. The sample lists about 130,000 clones; 80% to 90% were seen once. The CDR3 totals 15 residues. V gave up 1 base and J gave up 6 bases, with 16 bases separating them. Germline CDR1 and CDR2: SGHAT and FQNNGV. The receptor's source is a woman younger than 35 in good health and CMV-seronegative. Sequencing was carried out using PBMCs. The rearrangement uses TRBV11-2 and TRBJ2-7; perhaps TRBD1 as D (5 bases). CDR3 sequence (DNA): TGTGCCAGCAGCTTAGTAGACAGACCGCCGATCGAGCAGTACTTC. This encodes CASSLVDRPPIEQYF.